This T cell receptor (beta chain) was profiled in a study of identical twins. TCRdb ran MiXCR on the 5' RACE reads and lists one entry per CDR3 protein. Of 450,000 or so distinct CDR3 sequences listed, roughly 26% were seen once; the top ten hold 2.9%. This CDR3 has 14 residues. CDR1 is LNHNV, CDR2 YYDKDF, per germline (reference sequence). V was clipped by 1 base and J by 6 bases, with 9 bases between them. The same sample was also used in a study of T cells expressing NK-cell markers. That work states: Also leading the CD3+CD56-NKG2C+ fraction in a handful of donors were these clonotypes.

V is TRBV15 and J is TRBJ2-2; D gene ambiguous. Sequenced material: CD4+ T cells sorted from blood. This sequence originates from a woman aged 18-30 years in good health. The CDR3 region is CATSRAKGAGELFF. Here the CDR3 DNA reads TGTGCCACCAGCAGAGCAAAGGGTGCCGGGGAGCTGTTTTTT.